These 2 T cell receptor beta chains share one sample of origin, sequenced in a study of CD8 T cells in Susac syndrome. Reverse transcription used about 0.45 to 1 ug RNA and random hexamers. TCRdb redid the calling of the immunoSEQ multiplex PCR reads with MiXCR, one entry per CDR3 protein. The sample has 350,000 to 550,000 distinct CDR3 sequences; roughly 85% are singletons. Material: CD8+ T cells from PBMCs. These receptors were taken from a human donor with multiple sclerosis.

V gene TRBV30 combines with J gene TRBJ2-7; TRBD2 might be the D (6 bases). CDR3 size: 14 residues. V gave up 2 bases and J gave up 5 bases, with 16 bases separating them. Germline V gene lookup returns CDR1 GTSNPN and CDR2 SVGIG (reference sequence). The CDR3 DNA follows: TGTGCCTGGAGTCCCGTCCCGGGGGATGACGAGCAGTACTTC. Its translation is CAWSPVPGDDEQYF.

This chain uses TRBV29-1 with TRBJ2-2; 8 positions match TRBD1. The germline CDR1 and CDR2 sequences are SQVTM and ANQGSEA. CDR3 size: 18 residues. V gave up 1 base and J gave up 1 base; unmatched junction bases: 11. The CDR3 DNA reads as TGCAGCGTTGAAGGTTTTGGCAGGGGGCGGGAGAACACCGGGGAGCTGTTTTTT. Protein: CSVEGFGRGRENTGELFF.